What follows are 19 T cell receptor beta chains derived from one specimen sequenced in a study of vaccination and CD4 T cells after COVID-19. For these receptors, no antigen is known. Oncomine TCR Beta short-read sequencing was applied to DNA from cultured CD4+ T cells. TCRdb itself ran the PCR reads through MiXCR, one entry per CDR3 protein. Found here are several thousand distinct CDR3 sequences, around half of them singletons; the top ten hold around a quarter. Treatment of the sample: approximately 11-day PBMC culture with coronavirus spike peptide pools or control peptides (ViraFEST assay). Researchers collected the unexposed donor's CD4+ T cells before the COVID-19 pandemic (2011-2018). Sequenced: CD4+ T cells from blood, cultured in vitro. The receptors here all came from a human donor in good health.

This clonotype was seen a handful of times. V usage is TRBV19 and J usage is TRBJ1-1, with a possible D match to TRBD1 (5 bases). Germline CDR1 reads LNHDA; CDR2 reads SQIVND (reference sequence). Deletions cut 3 bases from V and 6 bases from J, with 14 bases between. The CDR3 totals 14 residues. CDR3 amino acids: CASSIQGPRAEAFF. CDR3 bases: TGTGCCAGTAGTATCCAGGGTCCTCGGGCTGAAGCTTTCTTT.

The chain links TRBV7-2 to TRBJ1-3; D may be TRBD1 (6 bases). Germline V gene data show CDR1 as SGHTA and CDR2 as FQGNSA. V was pared by 0 bases and J by 5 bases, with 14 bases between. The CDR3 runs to 16 residues. The CDR3 sequence: CASSLATGPQRNTIYF. CDR3 nucleotide sequence: TGTGCCAGCAGCTTAGCCACAGGGCCCCAAAGAAACACCATATATTTT.

In its sample, this clonotype was seen a few times. The chain has TRBV18 and TRBJ1-1, with 7 bases lining up with TRBD1. Trimming took 3 bases from V and 8 from J; bases not matched to a gene: 0. The germline gives CDR1 KGHSH, CDR2 LQKENI. This CDR3 region has 11 residues. The DNA for the CDR3 is TGTGCCAGCTCACCGGACAGGGAAGCTTTCTTT. Encoded protein: CASSPDREAFF.

This chain connects TRBV7-9 to TRBJ1-2, with D possibly TRBD1 on 5 matching bases. CDR1 is SEHNR, CDR2 FQNEAQ, per germline (reference sequence). The CDR3 totals 13 residues. V shed 5 bases and J shed 6 bases, with 13 bases lying between them. The chain's CDR3 is CASSRRRGDGYTF. The CDR3 nucleotides read TGTGCCAGCAGCCGTAGGAGGGGAGATGGCTACACCTTC. The variable domain in full, with the rest retrieved from reference TRBV7-9 and TRBJ1-2, is DTGVSQNPRHKITKRGQNVTFRCDPISEHNRLYWYRQTLGQGPEFLTYFQNEAQLEKSRLLSDRFSAERPKGSFSTLEIQRTEQGDSAMYLCASSRRRGDGYTFGSGTRLTVV.

This clonotype occurred once. This chain uses TRBV7-8 with TRBJ2-7; 12 nucleotides align to TRBD2. Trimming cost V 8 bases and J 1 base; bases outside gene matches: 6. Germline V gene data show CDR1 as SGHVS and CDR2 as FQNEAQ. There are 15 residues in the CDR3. This CDR3 is CASGTSGQKSYEQYF. The CDR3 bases are TGTGCCAGCGGGACTAGCGGGCAAAAATCCTACGAGCAGTACTTC. The whole variable domain, remainder taken from reference TRBV7-8 and TRBJ2-7, is GAGVSQSPRYKVAKRGQDVALRCDPISGHVSLFWYQQALGQGPEFLTYFQNEAQLDKSGLPSDRFFAERPEGSVSTLKIQRTQQEDSAVYLCASGTSGQKSYEQYFGPGTRLTVT.

The chain combines TRBV30 with TRBJ1-5, with TRBD1 matching 10 bases. V shed 2 bases, J shed 7 bases, and the junction held 14 bases outside the gene matches. The CDR3 spans 17 residues. Per the germline V gene, CDR1 is GTSNPN and CDR2 is SVGIG (reference sequence). The CDR3 DNA reads as TGTGCCTGGAGTCCTCTGGGTGGGACAGGGGTGGGCCAGCCCCAGCATTTT. This codes for CAWSPLGGTGVGQPQHF.

This clonotype ranks as medium-sized. The CDR3 sequence is CASSYSGTAYEQYF. CDR3 bases: TGTGCCAGCAGTTACTCGGGGACGGCCTACGAGCAGTACTTC. The V gene is TRBV6-5, the J gene TRBJ2-7; perhaps D is TRBD1 or TRBD2 (5 bases each). The germline CDR1 and CDR2 sequences are MNHEY and SVGAGI. The V end was cut by 0 bases, the J end by 2 bases, with 8 bases between. The length of the CDR3 is 14 residues.

This chain uses TRBV5-1 with TRBJ2-6; possibly TRBD2 for D (6 bases). Trimming stripped 3 bases from V and 0 bases from J, with 13 bases between. Per the germline V gene, CDR1 is SGHRS and CDR2 is YFSETQ. The CDR3 has 17 residues. The CDR3 DNA sequence: TGCGCCAGCAGCTCCGGGGGACTGGACTCTGGGGCCAACGTCCTGACTTTC. As protein: CASSSGGLDSGANVLTF.

This clonotype was counted only a few times. The chain has TRBV20-1 and TRBJ1-3; tentative D call: TRBD1 (6 bases). V shed 6 bases and J shed 0 bases, with 12 bases lying between them. CDR3 length: 14 residues. Germline V lookup: CDR1 DFQATT, CDR2 SNEGSKA (reference sequence). CDR3 sequence (DNA): TGCAGTGCCAGCCGGGACACCTCTGGAAACACCATATATTTT. Translating it yields CSASRDTSGNTIYF.

The chain combines TRBV5-4 with TRBJ1-5; TRBD1 agrees at 8 bases. The CDR3 totals 13 residues. Germline CDR1 is SGHNT and CDR2 is YYREEE (reference sequence). J was trimmed by 6 bases and V by 4 bases; bases with no gene match: 3. CDR3 sequence reads: CASSIQGGQPQHF. In DNA form, the CDR3 reads TGTGCCAGCAGCATACAGGGGGGTCAGCCCCAGCATTTT.

This clonotype was counted a few times. The chain uses TRBV11-2 and TRBJ1-1; D remains ambiguous. The V and J ends lost 3 bases and 5 bases respectively, with 7 bases between them. The CDR3 consists of 12 residues. CDR1 and CDR2 from the germline V gene are SGHAT and FQNNGV. The DNA of the CDR3 is TGTGCCAGCAGCTTCCCGGGGACTGAAGCTTTCTTT. This translates into CASSFPGTEAFF. The full variable domain, in which reference TRBV11-2 and TRBJ1-1 provide the parts outside the CDR3, is EAGVAQSPRYKIIEKRQSVAFWCNPISGHATLYWYQQILGQGPKLLIQFQNNGVVDDSQLPKDRFSAERLKGVDSTLKIQPAKLEDSAVYLCASSFPGTEAFFGQGTRLTVV.

This clonotype has just a few counts. The V gene is TRBV2, the J gene TRBJ1-2; 8 positions agree with TRBD1. Unmatched junction bases numbered 3, after V lost 3 bases and J lost 3 bases. Germline V gene data show CDR1 as SNHLY and CDR2 as FYNNEI. The CDR3 has 14 amino acids. The CDR3 DNA follows: TGTGCCAGCAGTGATGCAGGGGGCGACTATGGCTACACCTTC. Its protein is CASSDAGGDYGYTF.

This clonotype appeared a single time. The gene calls are TRBV7-6 and TRBJ2-3, with 12 bases lining up with TRBD2. Trimming took 4 bases from V and 4 from J; bases not matched to a gene: 3. Germline V gene data show CDR1 as SGHVS and CDR2 as FNYEAQ. The CDR3 covers 15 residues. Here the CDR3 DNA reads TGTGCCAGCAGCTCCCTAGCGGGAGGGGCAGATACGCAGTATTTT. The encoded protein is CASSSLAGGADTQYF.

The rearrangement links TRBV6-1 to TRBJ1-3; a possible D gene is TRBD1 (6 bases). The germline V gene encodes CDR1 MNHNS and CDR2 SASEGT. The CDR3 runs to 15 residues. Trimming pared 6 bases from V and 1 base from J, leaving 13 bases between. CDR3 bases: TGTGCCAGCAGACCACAGGGTACATCTGGAAACACCATATATTTT. Protein sequence: CASRPQGTSGNTIYF.

The rearrangement links TRBV20-1 to TRBJ1-5; perhaps TRBD1 as D (5 bases). Trimming took off 6 bases at V and 5 bases at J, with 17 bases between the two ends. The germline V gene has CDR1 DFQATT and CDR2 SNEGSKA (reference sequence). The CDR3 spans 14 residues. CDR3 bases: TGCAGTGCGACGGTGGGGCAGGGATATCAGCCCCAGCATTTT. The encoded protein is CSATVGQGYQPQHF.

The chain combines TRBV28 with TRBJ1-3; perhaps TRBD1 as D (6 bases). V dropped 11 bases and J dropped 0 bases, with 11 bases sitting between them. The CDR3 totals 13 residues. Germline CDR1 and CDR2: MDHEN and SYDVKM. The CDR3 bases are TGTGCCTCCAGGACAGCCTCTGGAAACACCATATATTTT. This translates into CASRTASGNTIYF. Looking up the rest from reference TRBV28 and TRBJ1-3 gives the full variable domain: DVKVTQSSRYLVKRTGEKVFLECVQDMDHENMFWYRQDPGLGLRLIYFSYDVKMKEKGDIPEGYSVSREKKERFSLILESASTNQTSMYLCASRTASGNTIYFGEGSWLTVV.

The chain joins TRBV6-1 to TRBJ1-2; 7 bases are shared with TRBD1. The CDR3 has 13 residues. CDR1 MNHNS and CDR2 SASEGT come from the germline V gene. With V trimmed by 5 bases and J by 8 bases, 8 bases remained unmatched. The CDR3 region is CASSPGQAFGYTF. CDR3 sequence (DNA): TGTGCCAGCAGTCCCGGACAGGCGTTCGGCTACACCTTC.

The rearrangement uses TRBV20-1 and TRBJ1-2; no definite D call. The germline V gene encodes CDR1 DFQATT and CDR2 SNEGSKA (reference sequence). This CDR3 is 13 amino acids long. Trimming shortened V by 3 bases and J by 4 bases, and 12 bases separated the two germline ends. The CDR3 is CSARQTQGYGYTF. The CDR3 DNA is TGCAGTGCTAGGCAGACTCAAGGCTATGGCTACACCTTC.

The sample holds a few counts of this clonotype. As DNA, the CDR3 is TGTGCCAGCAAACTACAGGTCCCCGGGGAGCTGTTTTTT. This gives the protein CASKLQVPGELFF. The chain is built from TRBV6-1 and TRBJ2-2; D might be TRBD1 (5 bases). The CDR3 sequence is 13 residues long. CDR1 and CDR2 from the germline V gene are MNHNS and SASEGT. V dropped 7 bases and J dropped 6 bases, with 12 bases sitting between them.